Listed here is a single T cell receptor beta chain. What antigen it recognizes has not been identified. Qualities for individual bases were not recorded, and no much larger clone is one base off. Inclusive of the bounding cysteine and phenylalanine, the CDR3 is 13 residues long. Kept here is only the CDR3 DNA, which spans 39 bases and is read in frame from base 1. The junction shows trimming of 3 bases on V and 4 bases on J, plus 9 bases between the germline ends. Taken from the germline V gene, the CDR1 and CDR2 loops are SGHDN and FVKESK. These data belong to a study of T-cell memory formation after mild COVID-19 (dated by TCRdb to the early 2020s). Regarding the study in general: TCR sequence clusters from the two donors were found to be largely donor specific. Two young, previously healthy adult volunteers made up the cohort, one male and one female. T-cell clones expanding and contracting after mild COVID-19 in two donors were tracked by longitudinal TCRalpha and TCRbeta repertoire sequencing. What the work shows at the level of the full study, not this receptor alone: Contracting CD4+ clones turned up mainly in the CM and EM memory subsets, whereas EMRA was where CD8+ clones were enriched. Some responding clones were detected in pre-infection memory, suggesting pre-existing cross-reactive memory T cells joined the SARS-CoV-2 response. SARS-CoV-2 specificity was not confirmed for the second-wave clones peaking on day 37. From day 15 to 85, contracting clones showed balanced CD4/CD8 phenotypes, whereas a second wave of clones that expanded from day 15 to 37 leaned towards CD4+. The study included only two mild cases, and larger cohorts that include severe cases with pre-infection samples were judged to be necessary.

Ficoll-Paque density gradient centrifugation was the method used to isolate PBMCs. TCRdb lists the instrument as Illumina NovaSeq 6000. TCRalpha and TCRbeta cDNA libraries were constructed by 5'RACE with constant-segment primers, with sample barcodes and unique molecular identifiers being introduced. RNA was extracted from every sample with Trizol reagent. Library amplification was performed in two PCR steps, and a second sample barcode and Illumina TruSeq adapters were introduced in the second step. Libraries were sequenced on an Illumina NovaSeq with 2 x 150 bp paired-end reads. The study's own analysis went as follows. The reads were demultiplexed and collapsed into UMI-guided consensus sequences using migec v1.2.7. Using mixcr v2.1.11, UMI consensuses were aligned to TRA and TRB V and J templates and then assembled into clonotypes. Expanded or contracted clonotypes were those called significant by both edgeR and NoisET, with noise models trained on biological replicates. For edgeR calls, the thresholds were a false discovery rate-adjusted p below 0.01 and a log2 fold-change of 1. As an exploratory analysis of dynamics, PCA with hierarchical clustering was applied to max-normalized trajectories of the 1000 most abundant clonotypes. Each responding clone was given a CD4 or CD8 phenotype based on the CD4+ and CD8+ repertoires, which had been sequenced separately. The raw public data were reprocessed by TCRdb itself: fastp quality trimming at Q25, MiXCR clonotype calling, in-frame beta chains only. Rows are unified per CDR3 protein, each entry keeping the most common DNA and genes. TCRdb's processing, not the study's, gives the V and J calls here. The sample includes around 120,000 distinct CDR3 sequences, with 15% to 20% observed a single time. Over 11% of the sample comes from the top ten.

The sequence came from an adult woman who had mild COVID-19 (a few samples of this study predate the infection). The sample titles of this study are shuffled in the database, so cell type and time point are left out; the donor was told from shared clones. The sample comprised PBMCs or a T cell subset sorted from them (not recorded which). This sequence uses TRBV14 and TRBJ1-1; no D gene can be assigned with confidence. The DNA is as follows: TGTGCCAGCAGCCACGGCCCACCCACTGAAGCTTTCTTT. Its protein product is CASSHGPPTEAFF.